This record concerns one TCR beta chain sequence. What it recognizes is unknown. These data come from a study of T cell repertoires in cytomegalovirus infection. On the study more broadly: Public TCR beta signatures provided an indication of both CMV infection and a matching HLA type. Study findings and constraints: Carriers of CMV plus the relevant HLA were identified by cumulative public TCR beta family frequency. In two of eight donors, the top clonotype was HLA-C-restricted CMV-specific.

V was clipped by 10 bases and J by 0 bases; unmatched bases: 13. Germline assignment: CDR1 SNHLY and CDR2 FYNNEI. This CDR3 has 18 amino acids. TCRdb fed the reads into MiXCR, producing one record per CDR3 protein. The sample consists of about 310,000 distinct CDR3 sequences, 17% of them appearing once. This chain uses TRBV2 with TRBJ2-6; 9 positions match TRBD1. Material for sequencing was PBMCs. This sequence was found in a human donor in good health (CMV status not recorded). Some clones in this sample may be carry-over from other donors' samples. CDR3 sequence reads: CAKKTRTGDSSGANVLTF. The CDR3 nucleotides are TGTGCCAAAAAGACAAGGACAGGGGATAGCTCTGGGGCCAACGTCCTGACTTTC.